One and the same sample provided the 6 T cell receptor beta chains below, sequenced in a study of post-analysis software for immune sequencing data. General observations from the study: Roughly 5 TRBV segments (TRBV5-6, TRBV5-1 and TRBV20-1 among them) occurred more frequently in patients than in controls.

cDNA libraries of TCR beta carried unique molecular identifiers. TCRdb re-called the PCR reads through MiXCR, storing one row per CDR3 protein. The repertoire has a few hundred thousand distinct CDR3 sequences, around 37% of them found once; the top ten carry around 15%. These TCRs' antigens remain unknown. Material: blood. Receptors were obtained from a girl aged 10 to 17 with multiple sclerosis.

The rearrangement joins TRBV7-2 to TRBJ1-2; perhaps TRBD1 as D (5 bases). This CDR3 has 16 amino acids. V was trimmed by 3 bases and J by 4 bases, leaving 18 bases between them. Looked up from germline, CDR1 is SGHTA and CDR2 is FQGNSA. CDR3 in amino acids: CASSFLMTDRIYGYTF. DNA for the CDR3: TGTGCCAGCAGCTTTCTAATGACAGACAGAATCTATGGCTACACCTTC.

This clonotype has more than one count but fewer than ten. CDR3 coding DNA: TGTGCCAGCACCCAGGGTATGCGCGGGGGGACGGATACGCAGTATTTT. Its translation: CASTQGMRGGTDTQYF. This sequence joins TRBV6-1 and TRBJ2-3; 8 nucleotides align to TRBD2. The J segment lost 6 bases and the V segment lost 7 bases, leaving 15 bases of the junction unmatched. Looked up from germline, CDR1 is MNHNS and CDR2 is SASEGT. The CDR3 has 16 residues.

This clonotype is a singleton in its sample. The gene calls are TRBV28 and TRBJ1-2; D is unclear. V was clipped by 5 bases and J by 6 bases, with 10 bases between them. The CDR3 length is 12 residues. Looked up from germline, CDR1 is MDHEN and CDR2 is SYDVKM. The CDR3 coding sequence is TGTGCCAGCAGTGAAGAGAGGAATGGCTACACCTTC. Amino acid sequence: CASSEERNGYTF.

J is TRBJ2-3 and V is TRBV7-2; possible D gene TRBD2, 6 bases. With 5 bases removed from V and 10 bases from J, the gap between germline ends came to 22 bases. CDR1 is SGHTA and CDR2 is FQGNSA in the germline V gene. The CDR3 length is 15 residues. CDR3 protein: CASSPVKRATPSQYF. In nucleotides, the CDR3 is TGTGCCAGCAGCCCCGTGAAGCGGGCAACCCCATCGCAGTATTTT.

The chain is built from TRBV5-1 and TRBJ2-1; 8 bases are shared with TRBD2. After removal of 4 bases from V and 2 bases from J, the junction contained 5 bases not matched to a gene. The CDR3 contains 15 residues. From germline, CDR1 is SGHRS and CDR2 YFSETQ. CDR3 in amino acids: CASSQAGDTYNEQFF. CDR3 sequence (DNA): TGCGCCAGCAGCCAAGCGGGGGACACCTACAATGAGCAGTTCTTC.

The chain couples TRBV5-1 to TRBJ2-5; 7 nucleotides align to TRBD1. CDR3 length: 14 residues. Germline CDR1 SGHRS, CDR2 YFSETQ. V shed 4 bases, J shed 0 bases, and the junction held 3 bases outside the gene matches. This chain's CDR3 is CASSGGQHQETQYF. The DNA for the CDR3 is TGCGCCAGCAGCGGGGGACAGCACCAAGAGACCCAGTACTTC. The full variable domain, rest sourced from reference TRBV5-1 and TRBJ2-5, is KAGVTQTPRYLIKTRGQQVTLSCSPISGHRSVSWYQQTPGQGLQFLFEYFSETQRNKGNFPGRFSGRQFSNSRSEMNVSTLELGDSALYLCASSGGQHQETQYFGPGTRLLVL.